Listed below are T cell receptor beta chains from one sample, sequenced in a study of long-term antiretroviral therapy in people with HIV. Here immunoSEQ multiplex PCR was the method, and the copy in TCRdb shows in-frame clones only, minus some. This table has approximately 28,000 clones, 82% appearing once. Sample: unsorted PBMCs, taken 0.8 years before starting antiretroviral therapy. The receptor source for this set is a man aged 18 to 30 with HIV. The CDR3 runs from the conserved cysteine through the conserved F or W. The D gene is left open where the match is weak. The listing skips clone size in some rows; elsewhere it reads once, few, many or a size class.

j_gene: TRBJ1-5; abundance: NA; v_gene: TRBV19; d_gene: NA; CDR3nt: TGTGCCAGTAGTATTGGTCAGCCCCAGCATTTT; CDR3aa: CASSIGQPQHF
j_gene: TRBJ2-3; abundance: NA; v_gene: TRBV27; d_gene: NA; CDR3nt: TGTGCCAGCAGTTTATATCCAGGGGTTAGCACAGATACGCAGTATTTT; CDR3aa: CASSLYPGVSTDTQYF
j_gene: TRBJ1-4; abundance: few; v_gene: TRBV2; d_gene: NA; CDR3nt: TGTGCCAGCAGTTTCGCGGGGAGCGATGAAAAACTGTTTTTT; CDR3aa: CASSFAGSDEKLFF
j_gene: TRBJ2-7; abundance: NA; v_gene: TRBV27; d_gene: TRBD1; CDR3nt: TGTGCCAGCAGCAACTACGACAGGGGATACGAGCAGTACTTC; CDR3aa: CASSNYDRGYEQYF
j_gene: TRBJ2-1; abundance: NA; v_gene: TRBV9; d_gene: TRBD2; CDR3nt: TGTGCCAGCAGTCGTAATCCTAGGGGGCTAGCGGGATGGGATGAGCAGTTCTTC; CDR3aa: CASSRNPRGLAGWDEQFF
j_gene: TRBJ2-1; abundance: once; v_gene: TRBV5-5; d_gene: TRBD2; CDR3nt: TGTGCCAGCAGCTGGGGACTAGCGGGGCTCGGTGAGCAGTTCTTC; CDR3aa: CASSWGLAGLGEQFF
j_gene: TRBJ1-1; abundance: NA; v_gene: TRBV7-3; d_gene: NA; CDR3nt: TGTGCCAGCAGCTCCCAGGGGACGATCGAAGCTTTCTTT; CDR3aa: CASSSQGTIEAFF
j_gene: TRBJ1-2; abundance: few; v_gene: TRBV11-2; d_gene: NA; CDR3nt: TGTGCCAGCAGCTTATCCCTCGCTCGGGGGGCGACGGGCTACACCTTC; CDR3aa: CASSLSLARGATGYTF
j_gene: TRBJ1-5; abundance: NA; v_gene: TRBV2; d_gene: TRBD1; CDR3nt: TGTGCCAGCAGAGCGACAGGGAATCAGCCCCAGCATTTT; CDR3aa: CASRATGNQPQHF
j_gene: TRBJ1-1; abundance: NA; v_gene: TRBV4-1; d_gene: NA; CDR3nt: TGCGCCAGCAGCCGGCCGGGTCCTGAAGCTTTCTTT; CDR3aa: CASSRPGPEAFF
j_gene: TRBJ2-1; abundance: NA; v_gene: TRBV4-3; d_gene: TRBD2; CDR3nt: TGCGCCAGCAGCCGACTAGCGGGAGGTCGGGAGCAGTTCTTC; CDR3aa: CASSRLAGGREQFF
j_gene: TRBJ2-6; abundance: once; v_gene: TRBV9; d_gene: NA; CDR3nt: TGTGCCAGCAGCGGGAGGGATGGGGCCAACGTCCTGACTTTC; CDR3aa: CASSGRDGANVLTF
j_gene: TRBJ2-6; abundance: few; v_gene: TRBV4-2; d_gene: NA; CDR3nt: TGTGCCAGCAGCCAAGATAGGGGCGGTACTGGGGCCAACGTCCTGACTTTC; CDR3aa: CASSQDRGGTGANVLTF
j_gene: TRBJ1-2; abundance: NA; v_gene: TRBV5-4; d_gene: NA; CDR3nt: TGTGCCAGCAGCTTTGGGTCAGGCGACTATGGCTACACCTTC; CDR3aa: CASSFGSGDYGYTF
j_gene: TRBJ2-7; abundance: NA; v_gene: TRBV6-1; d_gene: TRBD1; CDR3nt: TGTGCCAGCAGTGAAGGGACAGGGGGCTACGAGCAGTACTTC; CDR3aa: CASSEGTGGYEQYF
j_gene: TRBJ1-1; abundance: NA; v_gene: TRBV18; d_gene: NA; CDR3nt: TGTGCCAGCTCACCACCGGGGGGTTTAGGGAACACTGAAGCTTTCTTT; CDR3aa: CASSPPGGLGNTEAFF
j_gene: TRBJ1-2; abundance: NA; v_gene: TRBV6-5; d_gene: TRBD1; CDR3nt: TGTGCCAGCAGGCCCCAGGGGGCCTGGGATGGCTACACCTTC; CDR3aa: CASRPQGAWDGYTF
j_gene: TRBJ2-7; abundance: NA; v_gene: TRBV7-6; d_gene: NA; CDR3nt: TGTGCCAGCAGCTTAAACATTGTCTACGAGCAGTACTTC; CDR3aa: CASSLNIVYEQYF
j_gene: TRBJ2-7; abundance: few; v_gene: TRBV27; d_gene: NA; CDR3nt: TGTGCCCACGGGGGGCAGTACTTC; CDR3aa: CAHGGQYF
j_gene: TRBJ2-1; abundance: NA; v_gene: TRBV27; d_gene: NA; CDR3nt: TGTGCCAGCAGTTTAAAGGGACACAACTACAATGAGCAGTTCTTC; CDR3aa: CASSLKGHNYNEQFF
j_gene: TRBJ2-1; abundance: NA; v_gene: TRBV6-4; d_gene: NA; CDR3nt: TGTGCCAGCAGTGAGCATGAGGGGCGAGGCTACAATGAGCAGTTCTTC; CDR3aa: CASSEHEGRGYNEQFF
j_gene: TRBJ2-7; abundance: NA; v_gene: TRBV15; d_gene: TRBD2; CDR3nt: TGTGCCACCAGCAGACGCCCGACTAGCGGGGTAACTTACGAGCAGTACTTC; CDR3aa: CATSRRPTSGVTYEQYF
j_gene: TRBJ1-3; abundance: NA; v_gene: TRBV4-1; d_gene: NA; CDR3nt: TGCGCCAGCAGCCAAGGACGATTGGGAACTTCTGGAAACACCATATATTTT; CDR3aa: CASSQGRLGTSGNTIYF
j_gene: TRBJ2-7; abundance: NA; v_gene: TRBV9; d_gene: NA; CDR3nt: TGTGCCAGCAGCCAAGGGGGGACATTTCTCTACGAGCAGTACTTC; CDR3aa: CASSQGGTFLYEQYF
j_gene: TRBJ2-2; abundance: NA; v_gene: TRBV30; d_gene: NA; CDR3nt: TGTGCCTGGAGTGTATTGGGTGGGGACACCGGGGAGCTGTTTTTT; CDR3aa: CAWSVLGGDTGELFF
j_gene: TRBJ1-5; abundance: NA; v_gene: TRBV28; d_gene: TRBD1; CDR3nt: TGTGCCAGCAGTGACCCAGGGGGCGGAAGCAATCAGCCCCAGCATTTT; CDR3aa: CASSDPGGGSNQPQHF
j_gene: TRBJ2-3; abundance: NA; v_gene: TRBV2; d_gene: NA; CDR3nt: TGTGCCAGCAGTGATAGGTTGGGCACAGATACGCAGTATTTT; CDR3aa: CASSDRLGTDTQYF
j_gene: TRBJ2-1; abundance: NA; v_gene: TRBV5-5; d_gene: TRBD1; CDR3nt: TGTGCCAGCGAGTTAAGGGGGCGCTTCGGCAATGAGCAGTTCTTC; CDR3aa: CASELRGRFGNEQFF
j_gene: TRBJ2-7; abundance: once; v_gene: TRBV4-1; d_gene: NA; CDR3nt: TGCGCCAGCAGCCAAGATCCGAAATGGCAAAGCAACTACGAGCAGTACTTC; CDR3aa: CASSQDPKWQSNYEQYF
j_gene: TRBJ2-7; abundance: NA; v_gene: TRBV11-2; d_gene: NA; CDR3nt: TGTGCCAGCAGCTTAGCAGGGGCCCATTACGAGCAGTACTTC; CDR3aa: CASSLAGAHYEQYF
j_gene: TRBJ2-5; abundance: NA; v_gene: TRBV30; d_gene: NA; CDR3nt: TGTGCCTGGAGCAACAGCGGGTGGGGCCAGTACTTC; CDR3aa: CAWSNSGWGQYF
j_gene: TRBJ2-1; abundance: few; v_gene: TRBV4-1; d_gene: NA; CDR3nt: TGCGCCAGCAGCCAAGAACTAGCACTCCACAATGAGCAGTTCTTC; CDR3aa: CASSQELALHNEQFF
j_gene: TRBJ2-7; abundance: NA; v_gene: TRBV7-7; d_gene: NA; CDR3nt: TGTGCTAGCAGCTTAGAGTCCCGGGCCGAGCAGTACTTC; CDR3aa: CASSLESRAEQYF